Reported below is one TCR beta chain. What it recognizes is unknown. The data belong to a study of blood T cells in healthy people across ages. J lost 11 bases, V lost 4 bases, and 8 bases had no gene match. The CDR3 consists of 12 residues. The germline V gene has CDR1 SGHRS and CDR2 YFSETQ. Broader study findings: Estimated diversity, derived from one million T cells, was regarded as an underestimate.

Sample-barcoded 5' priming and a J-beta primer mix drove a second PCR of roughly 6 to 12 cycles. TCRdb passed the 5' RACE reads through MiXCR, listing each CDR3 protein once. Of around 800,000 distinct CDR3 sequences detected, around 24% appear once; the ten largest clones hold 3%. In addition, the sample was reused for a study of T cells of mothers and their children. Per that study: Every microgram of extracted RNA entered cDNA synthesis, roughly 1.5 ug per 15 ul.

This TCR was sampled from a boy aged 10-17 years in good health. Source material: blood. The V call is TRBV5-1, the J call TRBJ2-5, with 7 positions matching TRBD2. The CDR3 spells CASSPSGVEQYF. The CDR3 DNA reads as TGCGCCAGCAGCCCCAGCGGGGTGGAGCAGTACTTC.